This T cell receptor (beta chain) is from a study of T cell responses to AZD1222 COVID-19 vaccine. Germline V CDR1 and CDR2: MNHEY, SMNVEV (reference sequence). The CDR3 extends over 13 amino acids. Trimming stripped 6 bases from V and 4 bases from J, with 12 bases between. Generated by immunoSEQ multiplex PCR, the TCRdb table keeps only in-frame clones and is missing some. The table has tens of thousands of clones, 85% seen once. Broader study findings: Among spike-specific TCRs, nearly half reportedly target unmutated variant regions.

Comments on this clone: The antigen is undetermined.

J is TRBJ1-1 and V is TRBV27, with D unresolved. The sequence derives from an adult who received the AZD1222 COVID-19 vaccine. The sample here was peripheral blood, taken 28 days after the second AZD1222 dose. The CDR3 nucleotides are TGTGCCAGCAGCTCCGACCCGGGCACTGAAGCTTTCTTT. This translates into CASSSDPGTEAFF.